Below are 29 T cell receptor beta chains sequenced from a single sample in a study of CD8 T cells in Susac syndrome. Reverse transcription of about 0.5 to 1 ug RNA used random hexamers. From the immunoSEQ multiplex PCR reads, TCRdb called clonotypes with MiXCR, one entry per CDR3 protein. The data hold about 150,000 distinct CDR3 sequences, with roughly 94% observed a single time. Material: CD8+ T cells from PBMCs. These receptors all stem from a human donor with multiple sclerosis.

This chain connects TRBV15 to TRBJ2-7; unclear D gene. The V gene's germline CDR1 is LNHNV and CDR2 YYDKDF (reference sequence). With 0 bases removed from V and 4 bases from J, the gap between germline ends came to 13 bases. This CDR3 has 15 amino acids. The CDR3 loop is CATSRERSQAYEQYF. CDR3 coding DNA: TGTGCCACCAGCAGAGAACGGTCCCAGGCTTACGAGCAGTACTTC.

The chain joins TRBV28 to TRBJ1-5; D unclear. In germline, CDR1 is MDHEN, CDR2 SYDVKM. The CDR3 is made up of 16 amino acids. Trimming took 2 bases from V and 4 from J, leaving 15 bases between them. CDR3 DNA sequence: TGTGCCAGCAGTTTAGCTCCGGGCCCCACGAATCAGCCCCAGCATTTT. It is translated as CASSLAPGPTNQPQHF.

This chain links TRBV27 with TRBJ1-2; D might be TRBD1 (5 bases). The germline V and J ends were trimmed by 2 bases and 4 bases, with 8 bases remaining between them. The germline V gene encodes CDR1 MNHEY and CDR2 SMNVEV (reference sequence). There are 13 residues in the CDR3. The CDR3 loop is CASSLGAAYGYTF. CDR3 in DNA: TGTGCCAGCAGTTTAGGGGCAGCCTATGGCTACACCTTC.

CDR3 DNA: TGTGCCAGCAGCGTAGCGCAGGCAGCTAACTATGGCTACACCTTC. Amino acid sequence: CASSVAQAANYGYTF. The rearrangement uses TRBV9 and TRBJ1-2; D not certain. The CDR3 consists of 15 residues. Germline CDR1 and CDR2: SGDLS and YYNGEE. The ends were cut back, 0 bases at V and 0 bases at J, with 9 bases in the middle.

The chain employs TRBV2 and TRBJ2-3, with 11 bases aligning to TRBD2. Germline loops: CDR1 SNHLY, CDR2 FYNNEI. J gave up 0 bases and V 3 bases, and 5 bases lay outside the gene matches. The CDR3 covers 17 residues. The CDR3 loop is CASSDPGTSGSTDTQYF. The CDR3 DNA sequence: TGTGCCAGCAGTGACCCCGGGACTAGCGGTAGCACAGATACGCAGTATTTT.

This rearrangement joins TRBV5-6 to TRBJ2-7, with unresolved D. V was cut by 2 bases and J by 5 bases, with 17 bases left in between. Germline V gives CDR1 SGHDT, CDR2 YYEEEE. The CDR3 is made up of 15 amino acids. CDR3 residues: CASSFGLPYTDEQYF. The CDR3 bases are TGTGCCAGCAGCTTTGGCCTCCCGTATACGGACGAGCAGTACTTC.

The J gene is TRBJ2-7, the V gene TRBV12-3 or TRBV12-4, with D hard to call. V was pared by 4 bases and J by 3 bases, with 13 bases between. The length of the CDR3 is 14 residues. For the CDR3, the DNA is TGTGCCAGCAGTTGGGGATCAGCCGACTACGAGCAGTACTTC. This gives the protein CASSWGSADYEQYF.

The rearrangement uses TRBV29-1 and TRBJ1-5, with a weak D call TRBD1 (6 bases). Germline values: CDR1 SQVTM, CDR2 ANQGSEA. This CDR3 region has 14 residues. The germline V and J ends were trimmed by 7 bases and 0 bases, with 13 bases remaining between them. The DNA of the CDR3 is TGCAGCGCCTTGACAGGTGATAGCAATCAGCCCCAGCATTTT. It translates to CSALTGDSNQPQHF.

V and J are TRBV11-1 and TRBJ2-3; D may be TRBD1 (5 bases). Germline CDR1 and CDR2: SGHAT and FQDESV (reference sequence). The length of the CDR3 is 16 residues. Deletions cut 5 bases from V and 4 bases from J, with 19 bases between. CDR3 sequence reads: CASSLLDSARADTQYF. CDR3 nucleotide sequence: TGTGCCAGCAGCCTACTCGACAGCGCTAGAGCAGATACGCAGTATTTT.

This rearrangement joins TRBV20-1 to TRBJ2-2; D remains unclear. CDR3 length: 13 amino acids. V was shortened by 2 bases and J by 5 bases, with 9 bases between the two germline ends. Germline-derived CDR1 and CDR2 are DFQATT and SNEGSKA (reference sequence). CDR3 loop: CSARSTSTGELFF. CDR3 bases: TGCAGTGCTAGATCCACATCTACCGGGGAGCTGTTTTTT.

The chain combines TRBV20-1 with TRBJ2-7; 8 bases align to TRBD1. The germline V gene has CDR1 DFQATT and CDR2 SNEGSKA (reference sequence). The ends lost 3 bases at V and 4 bases at J; junction bases unmatched: 14. The CDR3 runs 16 residues. The CDR3 DNA sequence: TGCAGTGCTAGGGGGTTCGGGACAGGAGATCCTTACGAGCAGTACTTC. This gives the protein CSARGFGTGDPYEQYF.

V is TRBV27 and J is TRBJ2-7, with TRBD1 identical over 9 bases. Germline lookup yields CDR1 MNHEY and CDR2 SMNVEV (reference sequence). The CDR3 has 15 amino acids. V shed 3 bases, J shed 4 bases, and the junction held 7 bases outside the gene matches. In DNA, the CDR3 is TGTGCCAGCAGTTTTCTCGGGACAGGGCTTTACGAGCAGTACTTC. Translating gives CASSFLGTGLYEQYF.

The rearrangement uses TRBV19 and TRBJ2-5; 7 bases are a match to TRBD2. The length of the CDR3 is 16 residues. The germline V gene has CDR1 LNHDA and CDR2 SQIVND (reference sequence). The junction had 9 bases not matched to a gene; V was cut back by 3 bases and J by 2 bases. CDR3 region: CASSISRREIQETQYF. DNA of the CDR3: TGTGCCAGTAGTATTTCTCGGCGGGAGATTCAAGAGACCCAGTACTTC. The full variable domain, rest sourced from reference TRBV19 and TRBJ2-5, is DGGITQSPKYLFRKEGQNVTLSCEQNLNHDAMYWYRQDPGQGLRLIYYSQIVNDFQKGDIAEGYSVSREKKESFPLTVTSAQKNPTAFYLCASSISRREIQETQYFGPGTRLLVL.

The chain has TRBV28 and TRBJ2-5, with 7 bases matching TRBD1. The germline V gene has CDR1 MDHEN and CDR2 SYDVKM. V lost 6 bases, J lost 5 bases, and 15 bases stayed unmatched. This CDR3 has 16 residues. The CDR3 nucleotides read TGTGCCAGCAGGCCTGGTGTAGGGGTACAGGGGGAGACCCAGTACTTC. This sequence encodes CASRPGVGVQGETQYF.

There are a few counts of this clonotype. The DNA for the CDR3 is TGCAGCGTTTTTACGAATGAGCAGTTCTTC. Residues: CSVFTNEQFF. The rearrangement joins TRBV29-1 to TRBJ2-1; D is undetermined. Germline V lookup: CDR1 SQVTM, CDR2 ANQGSEA. This CDR3 spans 10 amino acids. Trimming stripped 5 bases from V and 7 bases from J, with 6 bases between.

This chain uses TRBV6-2 or TRBV6-3 with TRBJ2-1, with D unclear. With 6 bases removed from V and 3 bases from J, the gap between germline ends came to 18 bases. This CDR3 is 16 amino acids long. Looked up from germline, CDR1 is MNHEY and CDR2 is SVGEGT. The CDR3 sequence: CASSSSAATVYNEQFF. The CDR3 DNA sequence: TGTGCCAGCAGCTCTTCAGCCGCTACCGTCTACAATGAGCAGTTCTTC.

The CDR3 loop reads CASSIFSGENEQFF. In DNA, the CDR3 is TGTGCCAGCAGTATTTTTTCGGGGGAGAATGAGCAGTTCTTC. The chain is built from TRBV6-2 or TRBV6-3 and TRBJ2-1, with D maybe TRBD2 (6 bases). This CDR3 is built from 14 residues. V shed 5 bases and J shed 7 bases, with 15 bases lying between them. CDR1 is MNHEY and CDR2 is SVGEGT in the germline V gene.

The J gene is TRBJ2-3, the V gene TRBV7-2; 10 bases line up with TRBD2. Losses at the gene ends were 5 bases for V and 4 bases for J; bases not matched to a gene: 6. Germline values: CDR1 SGHTA, CDR2 FQGNSA. This CDR3 contains 15 residues. CDR3 bases: TGTGCCAGCAGCAAGCGGGGGGGCGGGGCAGATACGCAGTATTTT. This sequence encodes CASSKRGGGADTQYF.

For the CDR3, the DNA is TGTGCCAGCAGCGTAGGAGGGGATCAGCAGTTCTTC. It translates to CASSVGGDQQFF. The gene calls are TRBV9 and TRBJ2-1; D tentatively fits TRBD1 or TRBD2 (5 bases each). CDR3 size: 12 residues. V lost 0 bases and J 11 bases, leaving 9 bases between the germline ends. Germline CDR1 is SGDLS and CDR2 is YYNGEE.

The chain couples TRBV5-1 to TRBJ2-7; possible D gene TRBD2, 5 bases. The CDR3 is 14 amino acids. V lost 7 bases to trimming and J lost 5 bases, with 19 bases between them. Germline-derived CDR1 and CDR2 are SGHRS and YFSETQ. The CDR3 nucleotides read TGCGCCAGCGGGGATCCGAGAGGGCGTGACGAGCAGTACTTC. Its translation is CASGDPRGRDEQYF.

V is TRBV27 and J is TRBJ1-6, with D possibly matching TRBD1 (6 bases). This CDR3 contains 15 residues. Germline V gives CDR1 MNHEY, CDR2 SMNVEV (reference sequence). V dropped 6 bases and J dropped 7 bases, with 16 bases sitting between them. In DNA, the CDR3 is TGTGCCAGCAGCGTACCGAACAGGGCGAATTCACCCCTCCACTTT. This gives the protein CASSVPNRANSPLHF.

The CDR3 sequence: CASSDGRFYGYTF. The CDR3 coding sequence is TGTGCCAGCAGTGATGGACGGTTCTATGGCTACACCTTC. The chain joins TRBV6-1 to TRBJ1-2; D gene uncertain. Deletions cut 3 bases from V and 4 bases from J, with 9 bases between. The germline gives CDR1 MNHNS, CDR2 SASEGT. The CDR3 totals 13 residues.

The rearrangement links TRBV29-1 to TRBJ1-2; TRBD1 might be the D (5 bases). V lost 3 bases and J 3 bases, leaving 17 bases between the germline ends. The CDR3 spans 15 residues. Germline loops: CDR1 SQVTM, CDR2 ANQGSEA. The CDR3 DNA follows: TGCAGCGTTGACGAGCGGATCGACAGATACTATGGCTACACCTTC. Its translation is CSVDERIDRYYGYTF.

The chain employs TRBV30 and TRBJ2-3; the match to TRBD2 covers 11 bases. V was pared by 0 bases and J by 6 bases, with 5 bases of the junction left unmatched. Germline CDR1 and CDR2: GTSNPN and SVGIG (reference sequence). This CDR3 is 15 amino acids long. DNA for the CDR3: TGTGCCTGGAGTGTTAGCGGGGGGGCCGGGGATACGCAGTATTTT. It encodes CAWSVSGGAGDTQYF.

The chain recombines TRBV2 with TRBJ2-1; no firm D call. The CDR3 length is 11 residues. Trimming took off 8 bases at V and 7 bases at J, with 9 bases between the two ends. Germline CDR1 and CDR2: SNHLY and FYNNEI. The CDR3 region has the DNA TGTGCCAGCGGGAATTGGAATGAGCAGTTCTTC. Its protein is CASGNWNEQFF.

The V call is TRBV3-1, the J call TRBJ1-1; D may be TRBD1 (6 bases). The CDR3 is 17 residues long. V gave up 0 bases and J gave up 5 bases, with 19 bases separating them. Germline V lookup: CDR1 LGHDT, CDR2 YNNKEL (reference sequence). CDR3 DNA sequence: TGTGCCAGCAGCCAAGATTGGCGACATCAGGGGCGAACTGAAGCTTTCTTT. Translation: CASSQDWRHQGRTEAFF. The full variable domain, completed using reference TRBV3-1 and TRBJ1-1, is DTAVSQTPKYLVTQMGNDKSIKCEQNLGHDTMYWYKQDSKKFLKIMFSYNNKELIINETVPNRFSPKSPDKAHLNLHINSLELGDSAVYFCASSQDWRHQGRTEAFFGQGTRLTVV.

This chain connects TRBV28 to TRBJ2-7, with D tentatively TRBD1 (7 bases). CDR1 and CDR2 (germline): MDHEN, SYDVKM. Trimming cost V 6 bases and J 2 bases, with 20 bases left between them. This CDR3 is built from 16 residues. Here the CDR3 DNA reads TGTGCCAGCAGGCAAACGGCGGGGACAGATACCTACGAGCAGTACTTC. It specifies CASRQTAGTDTYEQYF. Full variable domain (rest looked up from reference TRBV28 and TRBJ2-7): DVKVTQSSRYLVKRTGEKVFLECVQDMDHENMFWYRQDPGLGLRLIYFSYDVKMKEKGDIPEGYSVSREKKERFSLILESASTNQTSMYLCASRQTAGTDTYEQYFGPGTRLTVT.

The chain joins TRBV27 to TRBJ2-5; D is ambiguous. Germline assignment: CDR1 MNHEY and CDR2 SMNVEV (reference sequence). The ends were cut back, 5 bases at V and 4 bases at J, with 14 bases in the middle. This CDR3 region has 14 residues. The CDR3 DNA follows: TGTGCCAGCAGTCGCTTAGGGATCGGAGAGACCCAGTACTTC. This codes for CASSRLGIGETQYF.

The rearrangement joins TRBV13 to TRBJ1-2; the D gene is possibly TRBD1 (6 bases). Germline lookup yields CDR1 PRHDT and CDR2 FYEKMQ (reference sequence). This CDR3 comprises 15 residues. The V end lost 4 bases, the J end lost 6 bases, and 18 bases lay between the germline ends. The CDR3: CASSSLRTARDGYTF. The CDR3 DNA follows: TGTGCCAGCAGCTCACTTAGGACAGCAAGGGATGGCTACACCTTC.